One and the same sample provided the 23 T cell receptor beta chains below, sequenced in a study of T cell repertoires in cytomegalovirus infection. From the reads, TCRdb called clonotypes with MiXCR, one entry per CDR3 protein. This sample has around 490,000 distinct CDR3 sequences, with 26% found just once. Specimen: PBMCs. These TCRs come from a human donor in good health (CMV status not recorded). Some clones in this sample may be carry-over from other donors' samples.

This clonotype was observed many times. The J gene is TRBJ1-6, the V gene TRBV11-1; D uncertain. CDR3 size: 14 residues. Trimming cost V 1 base and J 10 bases, with 11 bases left between them. The germline CDR1 and CDR2 sequences are SGHAT and FQDESV (reference sequence). This CDR3 reads CASSLEGYGSPLHF. CDR3 DNA: TGTGCCAGCAGCTTAGAAGGTTACGGCTCACCCCTCCACTTT.

The rearrangement links TRBV15 to TRBJ2-5; 7 positions agree with TRBD2. The CDR3 has 15 residues. The J segment lost 2 bases and the V segment lost 3 bases, leaving 6 bases of the junction unmatched. CDR1 is LNHNV and CDR2 is YYDKDF in the germline V gene (reference sequence). CDR3: CATSRDPGRQETQYF. CDR3 in DNA: TGTGCCACCAGCAGGGACCCCGGGAGGCAAGAGACCCAGTACTTC.

V is TRBV6-2 or TRBV6-3 and J is TRBJ2-7, with a tentative D call TRBD1 (5 bases). The CDR3 consists of 15 residues. Germline CDR1 reads MNHEY; CDR2 reads SVGEGT. V gave up 2 bases and J gave up 3 bases, with 14 bases separating them. This CDR3 is CASSYPEGRDYEQYF. DNA of the CDR3: TGTGCCAGCAGTTACCCCGAAGGCAGGGACTACGAGCAGTACTTC.

This clonotype was seen a handful of times. This sequence joins TRBV7-2 and TRBJ1-5, with D hard to call. This CDR3 contains 15 residues. The V gene's germline CDR1 is SGHTA and CDR2 FQGNSA. The V end lost 1 base, the J end lost 9 bases, and 16 bases lay between the germline ends. The CDR3 region has the DNA TGTGCCAGCAGCTTAGGGGCAGTGGGCGGAAGGCCCCAGCATTTT. It specifies CASSLGAVGGRPQHF.

The V gene is TRBV7-2, the J gene TRBJ2-3, with D unclear. In germline, CDR1 is SGHTA, CDR2 FQGNSA. CDR3 length: 17 residues. Trimming took off 2 bases at V and 0 bases at J, with 15 bases between the two ends. The CDR3 loop reads CASSLSGRLSSTDTQYF. In DNA, the CDR3 is TGTGCCAGCAGCTTATCAGGACGCCTTTCTAGCACAGATACGCAGTATTTT.

The sample holds many counts of this clonotype. V is TRBV7-2 and J is TRBJ1-5; D is ambiguous. With 1 base removed from V and 0 bases from J, the gap between germline ends came to 4 bases. This CDR3 has 14 amino acids. Germline assignment: CDR1 SGHTA and CDR2 FQGNSA. CDR3 nucleotide sequence: TGTGCCAGCAGCTTAGAAAGTAGCAATCAGCCCCAGCATTTT. Translated: CASSLESSNQPQHF. Drawing the rest from reference TRBV7-2 and TRBJ1-5, the complete variable domain is GAGVSQSPSNKVTEKGKDVELRCDPISGHTALYWYRQSLGQGLEFLIYFQGNSAPDKSGLPSDRFSAERTGGSVSTLTIQRTQQEDSAVYLCASSLESSNQPQHFGDGTRLSIL.

This rearrangement joins TRBV11-2 to TRBJ2-5; 7 nucleotides line up with TRBD2. Germline CDR1 reads SGHAT; CDR2 reads FQNNGV. The CDR3 is 17 residues long. Trimming at V came to 1 base and at J to 5 bases, leaving 13 bases not matched to a gene. The chain's CDR3 is CASSLGETGGGWETQYF. The CDR3 DNA reads as TGTGCCAGCAGCTTAGGGGAGACGGGAGGAGGCTGGGAGACCCAGTACTTC.

This chain uses TRBV6-2 or TRBV6-3 with TRBJ2-1, with TRBD2 as a possible D gene (5 bases). CDR1 is MNHEY and CDR2 is SVGEGT in the germline V gene. V lost 3 bases and J 4 bases, leaving 16 bases between the germline ends. The CDR3 is made up of 16 amino acids. The CDR3 DNA reads TGTGCCAGCAGTTATCCCTCCGCTAGGAGGTACAATGAGCAGTTCTTC. Translation: CASSYPSARRYNEQFF.

Ten or more counts support this clonotype. The chain has TRBV7-2 and TRBJ2-1; D unresolved. Germline V gives CDR1 SGHTA, CDR2 FQGNSA. Trimming took off 3 bases at V and 7 bases at J, with 10 bases between the two ends. CDR3 length: 13 amino acids. In nucleotides, the CDR3 is TGTGCCAGCAGCTTTTTGCTGGGTAATGAGCAGTTCTTC. This sequence encodes CASSFLLGNEQFF.

This clonotype showed up just a few times. The chain uses TRBV6-2 or TRBV6-3 and TRBJ2-1; 8 nucleotides agree with TRBD1. With V trimmed by 5 bases and J by 1 base, 7 bases remained unmatched. From germline, CDR1 is MNHEY and CDR2 SVGEGT. The CDR3 consists of 16 residues. The CDR3 loop is CASSRRTGRSYNEQFF. DNA of the CDR3: TGTGCCAGCAGTCGTCGGACAGGGAGGTCCTACAATGAGCAGTTCTTC.

This clonotype was counted many times. The J gene is TRBJ1-2, the V gene TRBV6-1, with 12 bases lining up with TRBD1. The V gene's germline CDR1 is MNHNS and CDR2 SASEGT. The CDR3 extends over 15 amino acids. V was clipped by 2 bases and J by 7 bases; unmatched bases: 5. CDR3 sequence (DNA): TGTGCCAGCAGTGAAAGGGACAGGGGGCTCGGTGGCTACACCTTC. Encoded protein: CASSERDRGLGGYTF.

This sequence joins TRBV27 and TRBJ1-3; the D is unclear. Germline CDR1 is MNHEY and CDR2 is SMNVEV (reference sequence). The CDR3 is made up of 15 amino acids. V dropped 6 bases and J dropped 0 bases, with 12 bases sitting between them. The CDR3 DNA is TGTGCCAGCAGGAGGACGGCCGACTCTGGAAACACCATATATTTT. Its translation is CASRRTADSGNTIYF.

This clonotype showed up just a few times. The chain combines TRBV7-2 with TRBJ1-5; the D gene is possibly TRBD1 (6 bases). Germline assignment: CDR1 SGHTA and CDR2 FQGNSA. V lost 5 bases and J 3 bases, leaving 14 bases between the germline ends. The CDR3 contains 15 residues. This chain's CDR3 is CASSPDRTPNQPQHF. The DNA for the CDR3 is TGTGCCAGCAGCCCGGACAGAACACCCAATCAGCCCCAGCATTTT.

This clonotype has a handful of counts. V and J are TRBV30 and TRBJ1-5; tentative D call: TRBD1 (5 bases). This CDR3 is built from 12 residues. V was cut by 4 bases and J by 6 bases, with 10 bases left in between. Germline values: CDR1 GTSNPN, CDR2 SVGIG (reference sequence). CDR3 coding DNA: TGTGCCTGGACCAGGGACGGTCAGCCCCAGCATTTT. This translates into CAWTRDGQPQHF.

This clonotype was seen only a few times. This chain connects TRBV27 to TRBJ1-6; 7 bases are a match to TRBD1. V lost 6 bases to trimming and J lost 11 bases; unmatched junction nucleotides: 10. The CDR3 is made up of 14 amino acids. In germline, CDR1 is MNHEY, CDR2 SMNVEV (reference sequence). The CDR3: CASSRTGTTTPLHF. Here the CDR3 DNA reads TGTGCCAGCAGCCGGACAGGAACTACCACACCCCTCCACTTT.

The chain links TRBV11-2 to TRBJ2-5; no clear D gene. This CDR3 is 14 amino acids long. V shed 0 bases and J shed 4 bases, with 9 bases lying between them. Germline lookup yields CDR1 SGHAT and CDR2 FQNNGV. Here the CDR3 reads CASSLDQIRETQYF. Here the CDR3 DNA reads TGTGCCAGCAGCTTAGATCAAATTAGAGAGACCCAGTACTTC. Together with reference TRBV11-2 and TRBJ2-5, the CDR3 gives the full variable domain: EAGVAQSPRYKIIEKRQSVAFWCNPISGHATLYWYQQILGQGPKLLIQFQNNGVVDDSQLPKDRFSAERLKGVDSTLKIQPAKLEDSAVYLCASSLDQIRETQYFGPGTRLLVL.

The rearrangement joins TRBV7-2 to TRBJ2-2, with 13 bases matching TRBD2. V gave up 4 bases and J gave up 4 bases; unmatched junction bases: 9. Per germline, CDR1 SGHTA and CDR2 FQGNSA. This CDR3 has 18 residues. CDR3 DNA sequence: TGTGCCAGCAGCTACCGGACTAGCGGGAGCTTGGGCACCGGGGAGCTGTTTTTT. As protein: CASSYRTSGSLGTGELFF.

The chain couples TRBV27 to TRBJ2-7, with D possibly matching TRBD1 (6 bases). Trimming removed 0 bases from V and 1 base from J, with 13 bases in between. CDR3 length equals 16 residues. Per germline, CDR1 MNHEY and CDR2 SMNVEV (reference sequence). The CDR3 protein is CASSLSWTEVSYEQYF. The CDR3 DNA reads TGTGCCAGCAGTTTATCGTGGACAGAAGTTTCCTACGAGCAGTACTTC.

This clonotype was picked up a small number of times. J is TRBJ1-1 and V is TRBV15, with a possible D match to TRBD1 (5 bases). There are 13 residues in the CDR3. Between the trimmed V and J ends, which lost 1 base and 4 bases, there was a span of 7 bases. CDR1 and CDR2 (germline): LNHNV, YYDKDF (reference sequence). CDR3 coding DNA: TGTGCCACCAGCAGAGCAGGGACCACTGAAGCTTTCTTT. This sequence encodes CATSRAGTTEAFF.

The sample holds one count of this clonotype. The chain recombines TRBV6-2 or TRBV6-3 with TRBJ2-7, with TRBD1 matching 8 bases. The ends lost 2 bases at V and 7 bases at J; junction bases unmatched: 7. The CDR3 is 14 amino acids. CDR1 and CDR2 (germline): MNHEY, SVGEGT. CDR3 sequence reads: CASSYTRGPREQYF. DNA for the CDR3: TGTGCCAGCAGTTACACCAGGGGGCCGCGGGAGCAGTACTTC.

This clonotype was seen at least ten times. The V call is TRBV7-2, the J call TRBJ2-2; D ambiguous. Between the trimmed V and J ends, which lost 4 bases and 5 bases, there was a span of 20 bases. Germline values: CDR1 SGHTA, CDR2 FQGNSA. The CDR3 is 17 amino acids. For the CDR3, the DNA is TGTGCCAGCAGCTCCGATCTTCCGGGTCTAGGGACCGGGGAGCTGTTTTTT. It encodes CASSSDLPGLGTGELFF.

This clonotype was seen once. This chain connects TRBV3-1 to TRBJ2-2, with 8 nucleotides matching TRBD2. The junction had 3 bases not matched to a gene; V was cut back by 0 bases and J by 3 bases. Germline V gene sequence: CDR1 LGHDT, CDR2 YNNKEL (reference sequence). The CDR3 is 16 amino acids. CDR3 sequence: CASSQDPGLDTGELFF. The CDR3 coding sequence is TGTGCCAGCAGCCAAGATCCGGGACTAGACACCGGGGAGCTGTTTTTT.

J is TRBJ1-1 and V is TRBV30, with TRBD1 identical over 7 bases. The V and J ends lost 2 bases and 6 bases, in that order; junction bases with no gene match: 6. The CDR3 totals 13 residues. CDR1 is GTSNPN, CDR2 SVGIG, per germline (reference sequence). The CDR3 DNA reads TGTGCCTGGAGTCCCCAAGACAGGGCTGAAGCTTTCTTT. It translates to CAWSPQDRAEAFF.